This T cell receptor beta chain is drawn from a study of T-cell memory formation after mild COVID-19. Overall study context: The TCR clusters were mostly specific to one donor. Study-level findings and limits: Clones contracting across day 15 to 85 had a balanced CD4/CD8 profile; later expanding clones leaned CD4+. Contracting CD8+ clones were enriched in EMRA, CD4+ mainly in CM and EM. Pre-infection memory harbored some responding clones, suggesting cross-reactive memory joined.

CDR1 and CDR2 (germline): SGDLS, YYNGEE. The CDR3 is made up of 16 amino acids. The germline V and J ends were trimmed by 4 bases and 1 base, with 17 bases remaining between them. TCRdb redid the calling of the 5' RACE reads with MiXCR, one entry per CDR3 protein. This table holds roughly 450,000 distinct CDR3 sequences, more than 15% found once. Regarding this clonotype: Antigen specificity is unknown.

The clonotype comes from a man younger than 35 who had mild COVID-19 (a few samples of this study predate the infection). Cell type and time point are not known. Sequenced: PBMCs or a T cell subset sorted from them (not recorded which). V and J are TRBV9 and TRBJ2-5, with D possibly being TRBD2 (5 bases). CDR3: CASSLTGSFLQETQYF. CDR3 coding DNA: TGTGCCAGCAGCCTGACTGGGAGCTTCCTCCAAGAGACCCAGTACTTC. The complete variable domain, with remaining parts taken from reference TRBV9 and TRBJ2-5, reads DSGVTQTPKHLITATGQRVTLRCSPRSGDLSVYWYQQSLDQGLQFLIQYYNGEERAKGNILERFSAQQFPDLHSELNLSSLELGDSALYFCASSLTGSFLQETQYFGPGTRLLVL.